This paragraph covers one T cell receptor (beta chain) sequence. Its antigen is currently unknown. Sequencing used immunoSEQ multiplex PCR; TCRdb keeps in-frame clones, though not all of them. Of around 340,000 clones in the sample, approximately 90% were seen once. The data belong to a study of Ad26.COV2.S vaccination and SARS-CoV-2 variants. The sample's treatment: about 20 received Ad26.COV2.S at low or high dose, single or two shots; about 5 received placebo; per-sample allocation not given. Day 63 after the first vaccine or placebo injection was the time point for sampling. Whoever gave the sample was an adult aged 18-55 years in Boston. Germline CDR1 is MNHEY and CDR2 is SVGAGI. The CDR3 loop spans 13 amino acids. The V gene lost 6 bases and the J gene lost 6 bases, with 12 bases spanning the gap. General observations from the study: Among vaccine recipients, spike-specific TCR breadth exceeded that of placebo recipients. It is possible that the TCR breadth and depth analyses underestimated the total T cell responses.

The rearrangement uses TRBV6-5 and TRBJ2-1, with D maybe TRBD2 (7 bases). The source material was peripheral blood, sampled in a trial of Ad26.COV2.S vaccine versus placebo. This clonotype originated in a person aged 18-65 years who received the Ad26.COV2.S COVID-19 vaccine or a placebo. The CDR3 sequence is CASRAGAGNEQFF. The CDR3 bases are TGTGCCAGCAGGGCGGGGGCTGGCAATGAGCAGTTCTTC.